This entry lists 32 T cell receptor beta chains sequenced from one sample in a study of identical twins. MiXCR, applied by TCRdb to the 5' RACE reads, yields one record per CDR3 protein. Of approximately 240,000 distinct CDR3 sequences in the sample, more than 12% were seen once. The sample consisted of memory (CD45RO+) T cells sorted from blood. The receptors shown here come from a woman aged 18 to 35 in good health.

The rearrangement uses TRBV7-3 and TRBJ2-3; 8 positions agree with TRBD2. The germline gives CDR1 SGHTA, CDR2 FQGTGA. V lost 5 bases and J lost 6; bases outside the gene matches: 7. This CDR3 spans 14 amino acids. The CDR3 nucleotides read TGTGCCAGCAGCCGTGGGACTAGTGGGGATACGCAGTATTTT. Its protein product is CASSRGTSGDTQYF.

This clonotype was detected a few times. The chain is built from TRBV29-1 and TRBJ2-1; no definite D call. Trimming stripped 5 bases from V and 0 bases from J, with 11 bases between. The CDR3 is 14 amino acids. In germline, CDR1 is SQVTM, CDR2 ANQGSEA. The CDR3 DNA follows: TGCAGCGTTTACGAGCGTAACTCCTACAATGAGCAGTTCTTC. Its translation: CSVYERNSYNEQFF.

The rearrangement joins TRBV20-1 to TRBJ2-5; D is unresolved. The CDR3 loop spans 14 amino acids. CDR1 is DFQATT and CDR2 is SNEGSKA in the germline V gene (reference sequence). With 0 bases removed from V and 7 bases from J, the gap between germline ends came to 15 bases. This CDR3 is CSARDITSKPTQYF. In nucleotides, the CDR3 is TGCAGTGCTAGAGATATTACCAGTAAGCCGACCCAGTACTTC.

V gene TRBV9 combines with J gene TRBJ2-7; D perhaps matches TRBD1 (5 bases). Germline loops: CDR1 SGDLS, CDR2 YYNGEE. The CDR3 extends over 15 amino acids. V lost 0 bases to trimming and J lost 5 bases, with 15 bases between them. The CDR3 DNA is TGTGCCAGCAGCGTAGTTGGCAGGGTAGAAGACGAGCAGTACTTC. This codes for CASSVVGRVEDEQYF.

The chain uses TRBV27 and TRBJ2-7, with D tentatively TRBD2 (6 bases). The CDR3 covers 13 residues. V was clipped by 2 bases and J by 3 bases, with 8 bases between them. Germline assignment: CDR1 MNHEY and CDR2 SMNVEV (reference sequence). CDR3 in amino acids: CASSLRGYYEQYF. The CDR3 nucleotides read TGTGCCAGCAGTTTACGGGGGTACTACGAGCAGTACTTC.

In this sample, this clonotype turned up a few times. This rearrangement joins TRBV20-1 to TRBJ1-1; D is undetermined. CDR1 is DFQATT, CDR2 SNEGSKA, per germline (reference sequence). V was cut by 4 bases and J by 1 base, with 16 bases left in between. This CDR3 spans 15 amino acids. The CDR3 nucleotides read TGCAGTGCTATTAGGGTTAACTCGGGGAACACTGAAGCTTTCTTT. Its translation: CSAIRVNSGNTEAFF.

The chain combines TRBV5-6 with TRBJ2-5; D unclear. Per the germline V gene, CDR1 is SGHDT and CDR2 is YYEEEE. The CDR3 covers 12 residues. The V end lost 6 bases, the J end lost 5 bases, and 11 bases lay between the germline ends. The CDR3 reads CASTRGPETQYF. The CDR3 region has the DNA TGTGCCAGCACGCGCGGCCCGGAGACCCAGTACTTC. The full variable domain, its missing parts supplied by reference TRBV5-6 and TRBJ2-5, is DAGVTQSPTHLIKTRGQQVTLRCSPKSGHDTVSWYQQALGQGPQFIFQYYEEEERQRGNFPDRFSGHQFPNYSSELNVNALLLGDSALYLCASTRGPETQYFGPGTRLLVL.

This chain links TRBV2 with TRBJ2-2; TRBD1 might be the D (6 bases). V lost 5 bases, J lost 4 bases, and 17 bases lay in between. CDR3 length equals 16 residues. Germline-derived CDR1 and CDR2 are SNHLY and FYNNEI. This CDR3 is CASSLRQAAATGELFF. CDR3 nucleotide sequence: TGTGCCAGCAGTCTTAGACAGGCGGCGGCCACCGGGGAGCTGTTTTTT.

This clonotype has a count of ten or more. The chain has TRBV20-1 and TRBJ2-1; D gene ambiguous. The CDR3 runs to 11 residues. Germline CDR1 reads DFQATT; CDR2 reads SNEGSKA (reference sequence). Trimming left V 5 bases short and J 4 bases short, with 6 bases between. CDR3 amino acids: CSAPLYNEQFF. Written as DNA, the CDR3 is TGCAGTGCTCCCCTTTACAATGAGCAGTTCTTC.

The chain employs TRBV12-5 and TRBJ2-5; 9 nucleotides line up with TRBD1. Per the germline V gene, CDR1 is LGHNT and CDR2 is FRNRAP. With V trimmed by 5 bases and J by 5 bases, 6 bases remained unmatched. The CDR3 is made up of 14 amino acids. CDR3 sequence: CASGTGQGSETQYF. As DNA, the CDR3 is TGTGCTAGTGGTACGGGACAGGGAAGCGAGACCCAGTACTTC.

This clonotype was detected a few times. This chain joins TRBV15 and TRBJ1-6; TRBD1 might be the D (6 bases). The CDR3 contains 15 residues. V lost 1 base and J lost 8, with 12 bases in between. Germline V CDR1 and CDR2: LNHNV, YYDKDF (reference sequence). The CDR3 sequence: CATSRGQGGHSPLHF. CDR3 nucleotides: TGTGCCACCAGCAGAGGCCAAGGGGGACATTCACCCCTCCACTTT.

There are many counts of this clonotype. V gene TRBV27 combines with J gene TRBJ2-3; TRBD2 agrees at 9 bases. In germline, CDR1 is MNHEY, CDR2 SMNVEV (reference sequence). V gave up 5 bases and J gave up 3 bases; unmatched junction bases: 9. This CDR3 region has 16 residues. The CDR3 spells CASSPLAGVGTDTQYF. The CDR3, as DNA: TGTGCCAGCAGTCCCTTAGCGGGAGTGGGGACAGATACGCAGTATTTT.

The J gene is TRBJ2-2, the V gene TRBV30, with 7 bases aligning to TRBD2. Unmatched junction bases numbered 1, after V lost 0 bases and J lost 6 bases. Looked up from germline, CDR1 is GTSNPN and CDR2 is SVGIG (reference sequence). This CDR3 region has 13 residues. Here the CDR3 DNA reads TGTGCCTGGAGTGTAGGACTAGCCGGGGAGCTGTTTTTT. As protein: CAWSVGLAGELFF.

This clonotype was recorded a few times. The chain has TRBV20-1 and TRBJ2-3; D is uncertain. Germline V lookup: CDR1 DFQATT, CDR2 SNEGSKA (reference sequence). CDR3 size: 12 residues. Trimming took 6 bases from V and 4 from J, leaving 11 bases between them. The CDR3: CSAAKTPDTQYF. The CDR3 nucleotides are TGCAGTGCAGCGAAGACCCCAGATACGCAGTATTTT.

This clonotype turned up a few times. For the CDR3, the DNA is TGTGCCAGCAGCTTGAGAGGGAAAGGTCGGACCGGGGAGCTGTTTTTT. It encodes CASSLRGKGRTGELFF. V gene TRBV7-2 combines with J gene TRBJ2-2, with TRBD2 as a possible D gene (5 bases). The germline gives CDR1 SGHTA, CDR2 FQGNSA. The CDR3 covers 16 residues. V was pared by 3 bases and J by 5 bases, with 16 bases between.

In this sample, this clonotype turned up a few times. The V and J genes are TRBV4-1 and TRBJ2-5; D not resolved. Germline CDR1 reads MGHRA; CDR2 reads YSYEKL. Deletions cut 0 bases from V and 4 bases from J, with 15 bases between. This CDR3 contains 16 residues. The CDR3 reads CASSQDYGSPGETQYF. The CDR3 DNA reads TGCGCCAGCAGCCAAGATTACGGCAGCCCGGGAGAGACCCAGTACTTC.

The V gene is TRBV7-2, the J gene TRBJ2-3, with 10 bases fitting TRBD2. Trimming removed 1 base from V and 2 bases from J; junction bases left unmatched: 6. The CDR3 is 17 amino acids. Germline values: CDR1 SGHTA, CDR2 FQGNSA. The CDR3 region is CASSLGRAGGITDTQYF. CDR3 sequence (DNA): TGTGCCAGCAGCTTAGGTAGAGCGGGAGGGATCACAGATACGCAGTATTTT.

A few counts support this clonotype. The rearrangement links TRBV3-1 to TRBJ1-1; D gene uncertain. CDR3 size: 14 residues. Germline assignment: CDR1 LGHDT and CDR2 YNNKEL (reference sequence). The germline V and J ends were trimmed by 6 bases and 11 bases, with 22 bases remaining between them. CDR3 protein: CASRQSAQPPGAFF. CDR3 nucleotide sequence: TGTGCCAGCAGACAATCGGCACAACCTCCCGGGGCTTTCTTT.

In its sample, this clonotype was seen a few times. The chain combines TRBV24-1 with TRBJ1-1; D is unresolved. The CDR3 sequence is 12 residues long. Trimming pared 4 bases from V and 7 bases from J, leaving 9 bases between. Per germline, CDR1 KGHDR and CDR2 SFDVKD. The CDR3 bases are TGTGCCACCAGTGACCACGACGGTGAAGCTTTCTTT. Translated, it gives CATSDHDGEAFF.

This clonotype appeared a few times. CDR3 nucleotide sequence: TGCGCCAGCAGCTTGGCCATGGGGGTCCAGCCCCAGCATTTT. Amino acid sequence: CASSLAMGVQPQHF. The chain carries TRBV5-1 and TRBJ1-5, with D possibly matching TRBD1 (5 bases). Germline loops: CDR1 SGHRS, CDR2 YFSETQ. V was trimmed by 0 bases and J by 7 bases, leaving 11 bases between them. This CDR3 has 14 amino acids. The full variable domain, in which reference TRBV5-1 and TRBJ1-5 provide the parts outside the CDR3, is KAGVTQTPRYLIKTRGQQVTLSCSPISGHRSVSWYQQTPGQGLQFLFEYFSETQRNKGNFPGRFSGRQFSNSRSEMNVSTLELGDSALYLCASSLAMGVQPQHFGDGTRLSIL.

This clonotype was counted many times. The CDR3 nucleotides are TGCAGTGCCCGACGTCTAGCGGAGTTCACAGATACGCAGTATTTT. Translated, it gives CSARRLAEFTDTQYF. The chain recombines TRBV20-1 with TRBJ2-3; 7 bases align to TRBD2. Trimming took 6 bases from V and 2 from J; bases not matched to a gene: 11. Germline V gene data show CDR1 as DFQATT and CDR2 as SNEGSKA (reference sequence). The CDR3 has 15 residues.

This clonotype has at least ten counts. The chain links TRBV9 to TRBJ2-7; no clear D gene. This CDR3 has 13 residues. V shed 0 bases and J shed 3 bases, with 7 bases lying between them. Germline values: CDR1 SGDLS, CDR2 YYNGEE. The CDR3 sequence is CASSVGAGYEQYF. The CDR3 DNA reads TGTGCCAGCAGCGTAGGGGCCGGCTACGAGCAGTACTTC.

J is TRBJ2-6 and V is TRBV27, with 7 bases that match TRBD2. The J segment lost 0 bases and the V segment lost 4 bases, leaving 15 bases of the junction unmatched. Germline V gene lookup returns CDR1 MNHEY and CDR2 SMNVEV (reference sequence). There are 20 residues in the CDR3. The CDR3 here is CASSSRPTSIYFSGANVLTF. DNA for the CDR3: TGTGCCAGCAGTTCCCGTCCGACTAGCATATATTTCTCTGGGGCCAACGTCCTGACTTTC.

This clonotype occurred a few times. The rearrangement uses TRBV14 and TRBJ2-7; 7 bases align to TRBD2. The CDR3 length is 13 residues. The V gene end was trimmed by 5 bases and the J gene end by 4 bases; junction bases not matched to a gene: 5. Germline lookup yields CDR1 SGHDN and CDR2 FVKESK. For the CDR3, the DNA is TGTGCCAGCAGCGGGGGACTATTATACGAGCAGTACTTC. Translated, it gives CASSGGLLYEQYF.

This chain joins TRBV7-2 and TRBJ2-1, with TRBD2 identical over 12 bases. CDR3 size: 14 residues. V lost 0 bases to trimming and J lost 11 bases; unmatched junction nucleotides: 2. Looked up from germline, CDR1 is SGHTA and CDR2 is FQGNSA. CDR3 nucleotides: TGTGCCAGCAGCTTAGCGACTAGCGGGAGTAAGCAGTTCTTC. Protein: CASSLATSGSKQFF.

This clonotype was seen a few times. V gene TRBV6-1 combines with J gene TRBJ2-1, with TRBD2 matching 8 bases. The CDR3 has 15 amino acids. From germline, CDR1 is MNHNS and CDR2 SASEGT. J was trimmed by 10 bases and V by 6 bases; bases with no gene match: 14. CDR3 bases: TGTGCCAGCAGCCCGCCCCAGCGGGAGTCGGGCGAGCAGTTCTTC. It specifies CASSPPQRESGEQFF.

The chain is built from TRBV21-1 and TRBJ2-1; the table's TRBD1 call for D was not verified on the DNA. TRBV21-1 is classified as a pseudogene. The CDR3 totals 15 residues. The CDR3 here is CASSRQGPSYNEQFF. In DNA form, the CDR3 reads TGTGCCAGCAGCCGACAGGGTCCTTCCTACAATGAGCAGTTCTTC.

This clonotype was detected only a few times. This sequence joins TRBV6-1 and TRBJ1-2; 7 positions agree with TRBD1. Germline V gene sequence: CDR1 MNHNS, CDR2 SASEGT. V gave up 3 bases and J gave up 1 base; unmatched junction bases: 8. The CDR3 contains 16 residues. CDR3 sequence reads: CASSDSRGRLNYGYTF. DNA of the CDR3: TGTGCCAGCAGTGACAGCAGGGGGAGGCTTAACTATGGCTACACCTTC.

This clonotype was observed at least ten times. This chain uses TRBV5-1 with TRBJ2-5, with D possibly matching TRBD1 (6 bases). V was trimmed by 3 bases and J by 6 bases, leaving 15 bases between them. Germline CDR1 is SGHRS and CDR2 is YFSETQ. This CDR3 spans 14 amino acids. CDR3 coding DNA: TGCGCCAGCAGCTCGGGCCTTACAGGGAAGACCCAGTACTTC. Amino acids: CASSSGLTGKTQYF.

The table lists this clonotype with many counts. This chain connects TRBV2 to TRBJ2-7; D unclear. Germline CDR1 SNHLY, CDR2 FYNNEI. Trimming removed 3 bases from V and 4 bases from J, with 7 bases in between. The CDR3 has 12 residues. CDR3 bases: TGTGCCAGCAGTGATGGGGTTTACGAGCAGTACTTC. This translates into CASSDGVYEQYF. The variable domain in full, completed from reference TRBV2 and TRBJ2-7, reads EPEVTQTPSHQVTQMGQEVILRCVPISNHLYFYWYRQILGQKVEFLVSFYNNEISEKSEIFDDQFSVERPDGSNFTLKIRSTKLEDSAMYFCASSDGVYEQYFGPGTRLTVT.

The chain recombines TRBV7-8 with TRBJ2-1; no clear D gene. This CDR3 region has 14 residues. The V end lost 4 bases, the J end lost 3 bases, and 10 bases lay between the germline ends. Germline V gene data show CDR1 as SGHVS and CDR2 as FQNEAQ. The CDR3 loop reads CASSSLTSYNEQFF. For the CDR3, the DNA is TGTGCCAGCAGCTCCTTGACCAGCTACAATGAGCAGTTCTTC.

This clonotype was counted a few times. The chain combines TRBV5-6 with TRBJ1-4, with a weak D call TRBD1 (6 bases). CDR1 and CDR2 from the germline V gene are SGHDT and YYEEEE. This CDR3 is 15 amino acids long. Between the trimmed V and J ends, which lost 1 base and 6 bases, there was a span of 13 bases. This CDR3 reads CASSLPPGADEKLFF. The CDR3 bases are TGTGCCAGCAGCTTGCCCCCGGGGGCGGATGAAAAACTGTTTTTT. Variable domain in full (rest from reference TRBV5-6 and TRBJ1-4): DAGVTQSPTHLIKTRGQQVTLRCSPKSGHDTVSWYQQALGQGPQFIFQYYEEEERQRGNFPDRFSGHQFPNYSSELNVNALLLGDSALYLCASSLPPGADEKLFFGSGTQLSVL.